This T cell receptor (beta chain) comes out of a study of blood T cell repertoires in COVID-19. About the research overall: Donors in the United States, Italy and Spain gave samples during acute or convalescent COVID-19. From T cells, B-cell-depleted T cells, or PBMCs came the material, which was cDNA or gDNA.

Looked up from germline, CDR1 is SGDLS and CDR2 is YYNGEE. The CDR3 contains 13 residues. V dropped 7 bases and J dropped 2; count of bases not matched to a gene: 4. Method: immunoSEQ multiplex PCR; TCRdb's copy keeps in-frame clones and lacks some. The sample contains over 250,000 clones, 85% of which appear only once. This clonotype was obtained from a human donor in a cohort sampled during active COVID-19. Sequencing was done on a sample of peripheral blood. The chain recombines TRBV9 with TRBJ2-3, with 7 bases lining up with TRBD2. The CDR3 region is CASGGSSTDTQYF. CDR3 sequence (DNA): TGTGCCAGCGGCGGGAGTTCCACAGATACGCAGTATTTT. Using reference TRBV9 and TRBJ2-3 for the parts outside the CDR3, the full variable domain is DSGVTQTPKHLITATGQRVTLRCSPRSGDLSVYWYQQSLDQGLQFLIQYYNGEERAKGNILERFSAQQFPDLHSELNLSSLELGDSALYFCASGGSSTDTQYFGPGTRLTVL.